These T cell receptor beta chains were read from a single sample in a study of shared clonotypes between healthy human individuals. The table came from immunoSEQ multiplex PCR; TCRdb's copy has only in-frame clones and leaves some out. In the table there are 2 million to 2.5 million clones, 90% to 96% of which are singletons. Sequenced sample: naive CD4+ T cells sorted from blood. The receptors were gathered from a man aged 18 to 29 in good health. Each CDR3 is given with its conserved first and last residue. The D gene is left open where the match is weak. Not every row has a clone size; where given, it reads once, few, many or a size class.

-	TRBV6-5	TRBJ2-2	-	TGTGCCAGCAAGGGGCGTCGGAACACCGGGGAGCTGTTTTTT	CASKGRRNTGELFF
-	TRBV5-1	TRBJ1-4	once	TGCGCCAGCAGGTTGACATCTCTCGAGGAAAAACTGTTTTTT	CASRLTSLEEKLFF
-	TRBV5-4	TRBJ1-6	few	TGTGCCAGCAGCTCCGCATCGTTTCAAACCCTCCACTTT	CASSSASFQTLHF
-	TRBV6-1	TRBJ2-3	once	TGTGCCAGCAGTGAAAGCGGGACAGACACAGATACGCAGTATTTT	CASSESGTDTDTQYF
TRBD2	TRBV19	TRBJ2-2	-	TGTGCCAGTCGGACTAGCAGAAACACCGGGGAGCTGTTTTTT	CASRTSRNTGELFF
-	TRBV19	TRBJ1-1	-	TGTGCCAGTAGTCCTGCAACACAGAACACTGAAGCTTTCTTT	CASSPATQNTEAFF
-	TRBV4-1	TRBJ2-5	-	TGCGCCAGCAGCCAAACAAAAGGGGAGACCCAGTACTTC	CASSQTKGETQYF
TRBD1	TRBV18	TRBJ2-2	-	TGTGCCAGCTCCCTCATGGAGACAGGGACAAACACCGGGGAGCTGTTTTTT	CASSLMETGTNTGELFF
TRBD1	TRBV5-1	TRBJ2-7	-	TGCGCCAGCAGACGCGGAACCGGGACAGGGGCCTACGAGCAGTACTTC	CASRRGTGTGAYEQYF
TRBD1	TRBV5-1	TRBJ1-4	-	TGCGCCAGCAGCTTGACAGGGGGGTTGGAGGAAAAACTGTTTTTT	CASSLTGGLEEKLFF
TRBD1	TRBV29-1	TRBJ2-2	-	TGCAGCGCCGGACAGGCAAACACCGGGGAGCTGTTTTTT	CSAGQANTGELFF
-	TRBV5-4	TRBJ2-3	-	TGTGCCGAAAGCGGAAGCGGCACAGATACGCAGTATTTT	CAESGSGTDTQYF
-	TRBV5-1	TRBJ1-6	-	TGCGCCAGCAGCTTAAAGAGTTTCCCCCTCCACTTT	CASSLKSFPLHF
TRBD1	TRBV18	TRBJ1-1	-	TGTGCCAGCTCTCCACTTGGGACAGTGAACACTGAAGCTTTCTTT	CASSPLGTVNTEAFF
-	TRBV18	TRBJ1-1	-	TGTGCCAGCTCACCACCGACAAAGGACACTGAAGCTTTCTTT	CASSPPTKDTEAFF
-	TRBV10-2	TRBJ1-1	-	TGCGCCAGCCTCTCCCAAGCCGGTGGGACTGAAGCTTTCTTT	CASLSQAGGTEAFF
TRBD2	TRBV9	TRBJ2-2	-	TGTGCCAGCAGTCCCCAGGGACTAGCTAACACCGGGGAGCTGTTTTTT	CASSPQGLANTGELFF
TRBD2	TRBV5-1	TRBJ2-1	-	TGCGCCAGCAGCTTCACCGACACGACTAGCGGGAGGAATTTAAAGGGCTACAATGAGCAGTTCTTC	CASSFTDTTSGRNLKGYNEQFF